Below are 17 T cell receptor beta chains sequenced from a single sample in a study of CD8 T cells in Susac syndrome. The authors reverse transcribed roughly 0.5 to 1 ug RNA with random hexamers. TCRdb reprocessed the immunoSEQ multiplex PCR reads with MiXCR, giving one entry per CDR3 protein. The sample has some 120,000 distinct CDR3 sequences; about 96% are singletons. The specimen was CD4+ T cells from PBMCs. The receptors originated from a human donor in good health.

The chain is built from TRBV3-1 and TRBJ2-5; 13 bases are a match to TRBD2. J gave up 5 bases and V 3 bases, and 9 bases lay outside the gene matches. CDR3 length: 17 residues. Per germline, CDR1 LGHDT and CDR2 YNNKEL (reference sequence). The CDR3, as DNA: TGTGCCAGCAGCCATCAACTAGCGGGAGGGTCTTTGGAGACCCAGTACTTC. Translated, it gives CASSHQLAGGSLETQYF.

The chain links TRBV28 to TRBJ1-5; no reliable D call. This CDR3 comprises 16 residues. From germline, CDR1 is MDHEN and CDR2 SYDVKM. Trimming pared 2 bases from V and 2 bases from J, leaving 13 bases between. CDR3 loop: CASSLPGLSGNQPQHF. The CDR3 nucleotides are TGTGCCAGCAGTTTACCCGGACTTAGTGGCAATCAGCCCCAGCATTTT.

This clonotype has a handful of counts. The rearrangement links TRBV18 to TRBJ2-5; TRBD1 matches 7 bases. With 4 bases clipped from V and 5 bases from J, the junction kept 7 bases outside the gene matches. The CDR3 sequence is 14 residues long. Per germline, CDR1 KGHSH and CDR2 LQKENI. CDR3 residues: CASSLQGVGETQYF. As DNA, the CDR3 is TGTGCCAGCTCACTCCAGGGGGTTGGTGAGACCCAGTACTTC.

This clonotype was detected only once. This rearrangement joins TRBV7-2 to TRBJ1-2; D gene ambiguous. V was trimmed by 5 bases and J by 3 bases, leaving 16 bases between them. This CDR3 contains 15 residues. Germline CDR1 is SGHTA and CDR2 is FQGNSA. CDR3 nucleotide sequence: TGTGCCAGCAGCGCCGGGATAACAATGGACTATGGCTACACCTTC. Translated: CASSAGITMDYGYTF.

The V gene is TRBV7-9, the J gene TRBJ1-5, with D maybe TRBD1 (6 bases). The V end lost 0 bases, the J end lost 2 bases, and 20 bases lay between the germline ends. In germline, CDR1 is SEHNR, CDR2 FQNEAQ (reference sequence). The CDR3 runs to 19 residues. In DNA form, the CDR3 reads TGTGCCAGCAGCTTAGCGCTACAGGGTACCGTAAGTGGCAATCAGCCCCAGCATTTT. It specifies CASSLALQGTVSGNQPQHF. The whole variable domain, filled in from reference TRBV7-9 and TRBJ1-5, reads DTGVSQNPRHKITKRGQNVTFRCDPISEHNRLYWYRQTLGQGPEFLTYFQNEAQLEKSRLLSDRFSAERPKGSFSTLEIQRTEQGDSAMYLCASSLALQGTVSGNQPQHFGDGTRLSIL.

The V call is TRBV3-1, the J call TRBJ2-7; no firm D call. V was pared by 1 base and J by 3 bases, with 4 bases between. The CDR3 loop spans 12 amino acids. The germline CDR1 and CDR2 sequences are LGHDT and YNNKEL (reference sequence). The CDR3 DNA is TGTGCCAGCAGCCAAGGTTACTACGAGCAGTACTTC. It encodes CASSQGYYEQYF.

The chain is built from TRBV2 and TRBJ1-2; no clear D. Trimming took 1 base from V and 9 from J, leaving 9 bases between them. Germline CDR1 SNHLY, CDR2 FYNNEI. The CDR3 extends over 12 amino acids. The CDR3 loop reads CASSEVLGSYTF. CDR3 in DNA: TGTGCCAGCAGTGAAGTACTTGGTAGCTACACCTTC.

V gene TRBV27 combines with J gene TRBJ1-2; D perhaps matches TRBD1 (5 bases). Germline CDR1 is MNHEY and CDR2 is SMNVEV (reference sequence). The CDR3 covers 13 residues. Between the trimmed V and J ends, which lost 10 bases and 2 bases, there was a span of 14 bases. The CDR3 DNA sequence: TGTGCCACAGGGAGAGGGACGAACTATGGCTACACCTTC. It encodes CATGRGTNYGYTF.

This chain uses TRBV5-1 with TRBJ2-7, with D perhaps matching TRBD2 (6 bases). The CDR3 totals 13 residues. Germline assignment: CDR1 SGHRS and CDR2 YFSETQ. The V gene lost 4 bases and the J gene lost 2 bases, with 10 bases spanning the gap. Here the CDR3 reads CASSRDSAYEQYF. Written as DNA, the CDR3 is TGCGCCAGCAGCCGGGACTCGGCCTACGAGCAGTACTTC.

The chain is built from TRBV24-1 and TRBJ2-3; possibly TRBD1 or TRBD2 for D (5 bases each). The CDR3 covers 14 residues. The V end was cut by 5 bases, the J end by 1 base, with 9 bases between. The germline V gene encodes CDR1 KGHDR and CDR2 SFDVKD. The CDR3 nucleotides read TGTGCCACCAGTGGCCCGGGGCGCACAGATACGCAGTATTTT. Translation gives CATSGPGRTDTQYF.

The chain is built from TRBV27 and TRBJ2-1; 7 nucleotides align to TRBD1. This CDR3 contains 15 residues. CDR1 and CDR2 (germline): MNHEY, SMNVEV (reference sequence). V trimming: 6 bases; J trimming: 7 bases; junction bases outside the gene matches: 12. In DNA, the CDR3 is TGTGCCAGCAGCCACCCCCGACAGGGAGAGAATGAGCAGTTCTTC. It yields the protein CASSHPRQGENEQFF.

The chain is built from TRBV20-1 and TRBJ1-2; D is unclear. Trimming removed 5 bases from V and 4 bases from J, with 23 bases in between. Germline V gene data show CDR1 as DFQATT and CDR2 as SNEGSKA (reference sequence). The CDR3 runs to 16 residues. The CDR3 DNA follows: TGCAGTGCTGGAGGATCGGACCGTAGTGGGTTCTATGGCTACACCTTC. Encoded protein: CSAGGSDRSGFYGYTF.

This clonotype was recorded a few times. This rearrangement joins TRBV7-2 to TRBJ2-1, with TRBD1 matching 9 bases. CDR3 length equals 13 residues. Germline CDR1 SGHTA, CDR2 FQGNSA. V shed 3 bases and J 7 bases; nucleotides not matched to a gene: 1. The CDR3 region has the DNA TGTGCCAGCAGCTTGACAGGGGGGAATGAGCAGTTCTTC. As protein: CASSLTGGNEQFF.

The gene calls are TRBV19 and TRBJ1-4; D remains ambiguous. Trimming pared 0 bases from V and 7 bases from J, leaving 6 bases between. Germline-derived CDR1 and CDR2 are LNHDA and SQIVND (reference sequence). The CDR3 contains 13 residues. CDR3 in DNA: TGTGCCAGTAGTATAGATCGCGGTGAAAAACTGTTTTTT. Translated, it gives CASSIDRGEKLFF.

CDR3: CASSPRRTGGDEQYF. For the CDR3, the DNA is TGTGCCAGCAGCCCGCGACGGACAGGGGGCGACGAGCAGTACTTC. The chain employs TRBV3-1 and TRBJ2-7; TRBD1 aligns across 11 bases. CDR1 and CDR2 from the germline V gene are LGHDT and YNNKEL (reference sequence). CDR3 length: 15 residues. Trimming cost V 4 bases and J 5 bases; bases outside gene matches: 7.

The chain carries TRBV15 and TRBJ2-1, with a tentative D call TRBD1 (5 bases). With 2 bases removed from V and 7 bases from J, the gap between germline ends came to 18 bases. Germline V CDR1 and CDR2: LNHNV, YYDKDF (reference sequence). The CDR3 spans 16 residues. The CDR3 region is CATSRNAGLYSNEQFF. The CDR3, as DNA: TGTGCCACCAGCAGAAACGCAGGGCTGTACAGTAATGAGCAGTTCTTC. Combining the CDR3 with reference TRBV15 and TRBJ2-1 gives the whole variable domain DAMVIQNPRYQVTQFGKPVTLSCSQTLNHNVMYWYQQKSSQAPKLLFHYYDKDFNNEADTPDNFQSRRPNTSFCFLDIRSPGLGDTAMYLCATSRNAGLYSNEQFFGPGTRLTVL.

The rearrangement joins TRBV11-2 to TRBJ2-5; TRBD1 matches 10 bases. CDR1 SGHAT and CDR2 FQNNGV come from the germline V gene. V shed 3 bases and J 4 bases; nucleotides not matched to a gene: 2. This CDR3 is built from 14 residues. The CDR3 DNA is TGTGCCAGCAGCTTTGACAGGGGGCGAGAGACCCAGTACTTC. Protein: CASSFDRGRETQYF.